This is a list of T cell receptor beta chains from one sample in a study of vaccination effects on CD4 cells after COVID-19. Their antigens are not known. Clones were read by immunoSEQ multiplex PCR, and TCRdb kept only the in-frame ones, dropping some. The sample consists of tens of thousands of clones, under 75% of them appearing once. The sample here was CD4+ T cells from PBMCs cultured with SARS-CoV-2 spike peptides, taken before COVID-19 vaccination. Every receptor here comes from a human donor who received a COVID-19 vaccine. Each CDR3 is given with its conserved first and last residue. Fields, in order: D gene, V gene, clone size, J gene, CDR3 DNA, CDR3 protein. D genes are given only for firm matches. Some rows have no size entry. The others give once, few or many, or a class for an expanded clone.

TRBD2	TRBV27	NA	TRBJ2-1	TGTGCCAGCAGTAAAACCGGGGGGTCCTACAATGAGCAGTTCTTC	CASSKTGGSYNEQFF
NA	TRBV27	NA	TRBJ2-2	TGTGCCAGCAGTTCCCCGATAGGAACCAACACCGGGGAGCTGTTTTTT	CASSSPIGTNTGELFF
NA	TRBV24-1	NA	TRBJ2-5	TGTGCCACCAGTGACTCAACGCCGGGGGTGGGGGAGACCCAGTACTTC	CATSDSTPGVGETQYF
TRBD1	TRBV2	few	TRBJ1-3	TGTGCCAGCAGCGAGGACAGGGGGCGAAGAAACACCATATATTTT	CASSEDRGRRNTIYF
NA	TRBV7-2	NA	TRBJ2-7	TGTGCCAGCAGTTCTCGTTCGGAGGGAGACGAGCAGTACTTC	CASSSRSEGDEQYF
TRBD2	TRBV5-4	NA	TRBJ2-3	TGTGCCAGCAGCTTGGTGCCCCTAAGCGGGACTAGCTCAGATACGCAGTATTTT	CASSLVPLSGTSSDTQYF
NA	TRBV2	NA	TRBJ1-2	TGTGCCAGCAAAAGAAGCGAGGGAGCTAGCTACACCTTC	CASKRSEGASYTF
NA	TRBV2	NA	TRBJ2-1	TGTGCCAGCCTAGGGGGATATAATGAGCAGTTCTTC	CASLGGYNEQFF
TRBD1	TRBV5-1	NA	TRBJ1-2	TGCGCCAGCAGCTTTTCCGGACAGGGCTCGGGCTACACCTTC	CASSFSGQGSGYTF
NA	TRBV4-1	few	TRBJ1-5	TGCGCCAGCAGCCAAGATGGGAGGGATCAGCCCCAGCATTTT	CASSQDGRDQPQHF
TRBD2	TRBV5-4	NA	TRBJ2-7	TGTGCCAGCAGCCCTCTTGCGGGGGGCGAGCAGTACTTC	CASSPLAGGEQYF
NA	TRBV5-1	NA	TRBJ2-2	TGCGCCAGCAGCTTGCCTATCTCCGGGGAGCTGTTTTTT	CASSLPISGELFF
TRBD1	TRBV9	NA	TRBJ1-2	TGTGCCAGCAGCGTAGGGCCACCGGGACAGGGGAACTATGGCTACACCTTC	CASSVGPPGQGNYGYTF
NA	TRBV12-3/TRBV12-4	NA	TRBJ2-7	TGTGCCAGCAGTTCCCCTCCATACGAGCAGTACTTC	CASSSPPYEQYF
TRBD2	TRBV4-1	NA	TRBJ2-1	TGCGCCAGCAGCCAATGGACTAGCGCTTCCTACAATGAGCAGTTCTTC	CASSQWTSASYNEQFF
NA	TRBV5-1	NA	TRBJ2-3	TGCGCCAGCAGCTTGGCCGATACGCAGTATTTT	CASSLADTQYF
TRBD1	TRBV19	NA	TRBJ1-6	TGTGCCAGTAGCCCCTTCCATCAGGGACAGGATAATTCACCCCTCCACTTT	CASSPFHQGQDNSPLHF
NA	TRBV7-2	few	TRBJ2-7	TGTGCCAGCAGCTTAGTGGGGCAGGGGAGTTACGAGCAGTACTTC	CASSLVGQGSYEQYF
NA	TRBV10-3	few	TRBJ2-1	TGTGCCATCAGTGATGGGGGTGGTTCCTACAATGAGCAGTTCTTC	CAISDGGGSYNEQFF
TRBD1	TRBV30	NA	TRBJ2-5	TGTGCCTGGGGGACAGGGGAAGGAGAGACCCAGTACTTC	CAWGTGEGETQYF
NA	TRBV5-1	few	TRBJ1-5	TGCGCCAGCAGCTTGGACAGGGAGGGTCAGCCCCAGCATTTT	CASSLDREGQPQHF
TRBD2	TRBV10-3	NA	TRBJ2-2	TGTGCCATCAGCGAGCGGGAGGCAGTCACCGGGGAGCTGTTTTTT	CAISEREAVTGELFF
NA	TRBV30	once	TRBJ1-5	TGTGCCTGGAGTGTAGTGGGACCCTCCAATCAGCCCCAGCATTTT	CAWSVVGPSNQPQHF
TRBD2	TRBV7-2	once	TRBJ2-3	TGTGCCAGCAGCCCCACGTGGCGGGGGGGCTCAGATACGCAGTATTTT	CASSPTWRGGSDTQYF
NA	TRBV5-6	NA	TRBJ2-1	TGTGCCAGCAGCTTGGAAGGGCACCTCTACAATGAGCAGTTCTTC	CASSLEGHLYNEQFF
NA	TRBV9	NA	TRBJ2-3	TGTGCCAGCAGCGTGTTCAGCACAGATACGCAGTATTTT	CASSVFSTDTQYF
NA	TRBV7-8	NA	TRBJ1-6	TGTGCCAGCAGCCCGGCCAGAAATTCACCCCTCCACTTT	CASSPARNSPLHF
NA	TRBV19	NA	TRBJ1-1	TGTGCCAGTATGAGGACTTTGAACACTGAAGCTTTCTTT	CASMRTLNTEAFF
NA	TRBV6-5	NA	TRBJ1-1	TGTGCCAGCAGTTATCAGGGGTCGGGCACTGAAGCTTTCTTT	CASSYQGSGTEAFF
TRBD1	TRBV19	once	TRBJ2-7	TGTGCCAGTAGCCAGGGTGGACAGGGACACTACGAGCAGTACTTC	CASSQGGQGHYEQYF
TRBD2	TRBV6-2/TRBV6-3	NA	TRBJ2-3	TGTGCCAGCAGCTCGGGGGGGCCTAGGGATACGCAGTATTTT	CASSSGGPRDTQYF
NA	TRBV5-6	NA	TRBJ1-5	TGTGCCAGCAGCTTGGTGGCAGGGGCAGACTTCAATCAGCCCCAGCATTTT	CASSLVAGADFNQPQHF
TRBD2	TRBV28	NA	TRBJ2-7	TGTGCCAGCAACATAGCGGGACGTTTCTACGAGCAGTACTTC	CASNIAGRFYEQYF